Listed below are T cell receptor beta chains from one sample, sequenced in a study of T cells in Graves' hyperthyroidism and ophthalmopathy. From the multiplex PCR reads, TCRdb called clonotypes with MiXCR, one entry per CDR3 protein. The table has 300,000 or so distinct CDR3 sequences, approximately 15% seen once; the top ten hold about 51%. Sequenced material: blood. The receptor source for this set is a woman aged 55-75 years with Graves' ophthalmopathy. Both conserved end residues are part of each CDR3. D genes are given only for firm matches. Clone size is stated in some rows and not others, as once, few, many or a class when expanded.

j_gene: TRBJ1-1; d_gene: TRBD1; v_gene: TRBV5-1; abundance: many; CDR3nt: TGCGCCAGCAGCTTTTACCGGGACAGGATTATGAACACTGAAGCTTTCTTT; CDR3aa: CASSFYRDRIMNTEAFF
j_gene: TRBJ2-5; d_gene: TRBD2; v_gene: TRBV12-3/TRBV12-4; abundance: many; CDR3nt: TGTGCCAGCAGTGACTCGGGAGGATTGACCCAGTACTTC; CDR3aa: CASSDSGGLTQYF
j_gene: TRBJ2-1; d_gene: TRBD2; v_gene: TRBV28; abundance: NA; CDR3nt: TGTGCCAGCAGTCTCTCCCTAGCGGGAGTCTCCTACAATGAGCAGTTCTTC; CDR3aa: CASSLSLAGVSYNEQFF
j_gene: TRBJ1-1; d_gene: NA; v_gene: TRBV12-3/TRBV12-4; abundance: many; CDR3nt: TGTGCCAGCACCCCAAGCGCCAGGATGAACACTGAAGCTTTCTTT; CDR3aa: CASTPSARMNTEAFF
j_gene: TRBJ1-5; d_gene: NA; v_gene: TRBV10-2; abundance: few; CDR3nt: TGCGCCAGCAGTGAGATTGGACCCCCGAGCAATCAGCCCCAGCATTTT; CDR3aa: CASSEIGPPSNQPQHF
j_gene: TRBJ2-1; d_gene: NA; v_gene: TRBV15; abundance: many; CDR3nt: TGTGCCACCAGCAGAGATCTAGCGTCTAGGGAGCAGTTCTTC; CDR3aa: CATSRDLASREQFF
j_gene: TRBJ1-6; d_gene: NA; v_gene: TRBV27; abundance: few; CDR3nt: TGTGCCAGCCGCAGGGAATATAATTCACCCCTCCACTTT; CDR3aa: CASRREYNSPLHF
j_gene: TRBJ1-1; d_gene: NA; v_gene: TRBV24-1; abundance: few; CDR3nt: TGTGCCACCAGTGATATACTGGGGGTTGCTTTCTTT; CDR3aa: CATSDILGVAFF
j_gene: TRBJ2-2; d_gene: NA; v_gene: TRBV7-9; abundance: NA; CDR3nt: TGTGCCAGCAGCTTACGTGTAGGGGACACCGGGGAGCTGTTTTTT; CDR3aa: CASSLRVGDTGELFF
j_gene: TRBJ2-1; d_gene: NA; v_gene: TRBV20-1; abundance: many; CDR3nt: TGCAGTGCTAGGGGCGGGGATGAGCAGTTCTTC; CDR3aa: CSARGGDEQFF
j_gene: TRBJ2-7; d_gene: NA; v_gene: TRBV18; abundance: few; CDR3nt: TGTGCCAGCTCACCTCCTAATATACAGGGGGGGGAGCAGTACTTC; CDR3aa: CASSPPNIQGGEQYF
j_gene: TRBJ1-1; d_gene: NA; v_gene: TRBV30; abundance: many; CDR3nt: TGTGCGATCAACAGGCAACTGAACACTGAAGCTTTCTTT; CDR3aa: CAINRQLNTEAFF
j_gene: TRBJ2-5; d_gene: NA; v_gene: TRBV5-1; abundance: NA; CDR3nt: TGCGCCAGCAGCCGGGGACTGTCAGAGACCCAGTACTTC; CDR3aa: CASSRGLSETQYF
j_gene: TRBJ1-2; d_gene: NA; v_gene: TRBV24-1; abundance: few; CDR3nt: TGTGCCACCAGTGATTACGGTCAGACCGGCTACACCTTC; CDR3aa: CATSDYGQTGYTF
j_gene: TRBJ1-2; d_gene: NA; v_gene: TRBV4-3; abundance: few; CDR3nt: TGCGCCAGCAGCCGAAGCGGGGGGCTGCTTGGCTACACCTTC; CDR3aa: CASSRSGGLLGYTF
j_gene: TRBJ2-7; d_gene: NA; v_gene: TRBV12-5; abundance: many; CDR3nt: TGTGCTAGTGGTTTGTCGGGGGGCCACGAGCAGTACTTC; CDR3aa: CASGLSGGHEQYF
j_gene: TRBJ1-2; d_gene: NA; v_gene: TRBV12-5; abundance: many; CDR3nt: TGTGCTAGTGGTTTGGACCGAGGGGATAACTATGGCTACACCTTC; CDR3aa: CASGLDRGDNYGYTF
j_gene: TRBJ2-7; d_gene: TRBD2; v_gene: TRBV4-1; abundance: NA; CDR3nt: TGCGCCAGCAGCCACGAAGGACTAGCGGGAGGCTTGAGCGAGCAGTACTTC; CDR3aa: CASSHEGLAGGLSEQYF
j_gene: TRBJ2-7; d_gene: NA; v_gene: TRBV6-1; abundance: many; CDR3nt: TGTGCCAGCAGTGAGGAATGGTTCTACGAGCAGTACTTC; CDR3aa: CASSEEWFYEQYF
j_gene: TRBJ2-1; d_gene: TRBD2; v_gene: TRBV24-1; abundance: NA; CDR3nt: TGTGCCACCAGTGAGGCTAGCGGGAGGGCTTTCAATGAGCAGTTCTTC; CDR3aa: CATSEASGRAFNEQFF
j_gene: TRBJ2-2; d_gene: TRBD1; v_gene: TRBV2; abundance: many; CDR3nt: TGTGCCAGCAGTGTGACAGGGTATGCCGGGGAGCTGTTTTTT; CDR3aa: CASSVTGYAGELFF
j_gene: TRBJ2-7; d_gene: NA; v_gene: TRBV14; abundance: few; CDR3nt: TGTGCCAGCAGCCCCAGGACTATCCGCGGAGAGCAGTACTTC; CDR3aa: CASSPRTIRGEQYF
j_gene: TRBJ2-1; d_gene: NA; v_gene: TRBV30; abundance: NA; CDR3nt: TGTGCCTGGAGTCCTGGACAGAACAATGAGCAGTTCTTC; CDR3aa: CAWSPGQNNEQFF
j_gene: TRBJ2-2; d_gene: NA; v_gene: TRBV4-2; abundance: NA; CDR3nt: TGTGCCAGCAGCCTTGGCTCAGGGATCGGGGAGCTGTTTTTT; CDR3aa: CASSLGSGIGELFF
j_gene: TRBJ1-5; d_gene: NA; v_gene: TRBV2; abundance: NA; CDR3nt: TGTGCCAGCAGGCAGAGCCACACCATCAATCAGCCCCAGCATTTT; CDR3aa: CASRQSHTINQPQHF
j_gene: TRBJ1-5; d_gene: TRBD1; v_gene: TRBV28; abundance: many; CDR3nt: TGTGCCAGCAGCTGGATCAGGGGGAATCAGCCCCAGCATTTT; CDR3aa: CASSWIRGNQPQHF
j_gene: TRBJ2-1; d_gene: NA; v_gene: TRBV20-1; abundance: many; CDR3nt: TGCAGTGCTAGGAAGGATTCCACCCTCTACAATGAGCAGTTCTTC; CDR3aa: CSARKDSTLYNEQFF
j_gene: TRBJ2-3; d_gene: TRBD1; v_gene: TRBV5-1; abundance: many; CDR3nt: TGCGCCAGCAGCCCCAGGGGGCTTGAAGATACGCAGTATTTT; CDR3aa: CASSPRGLEDTQYF
j_gene: TRBJ1-3; d_gene: NA; v_gene: TRBV7-9; abundance: NA; CDR3nt: TGTGCCAGCAGCTTAGGGCCCCTGGGGGGAAACACCATATATTTT; CDR3aa: CASSLGPLGGNTIYF
j_gene: TRBJ2-1; d_gene: NA; v_gene: TRBV7-2; abundance: many; CDR3nt: TGTGCCAGCAGCTTTCGCATGAACTGGCGGGATGAGCAGTTCTTC; CDR3aa: CASSFRMNWRDEQFF
j_gene: TRBJ2-4; d_gene: NA; v_gene: TRBV10-2; abundance: few; CDR3nt: TGCGCCAGCAGTGATCGGGATCTCGCCAAAAACATTCAGTACTTC; CDR3aa: CASSDRDLAKNIQYF
j_gene: TRBJ1-1; d_gene: TRBD1; v_gene: TRBV19; abundance: few; CDR3nt: TGTGCCAATAGTCCAAGACAGGGGGCGAGGACTGAAGCTTTCTTT; CDR3aa: CANSPRQGARTEAFF
j_gene: TRBJ2-3; d_gene: TRBD1; v_gene: TRBV15; abundance: many; CDR3nt: TGTGCCACCAGCACAAAGCCCGGGACAGGGGGCAGGGATACGCAGTATTTT; CDR3aa: CATSTKPGTGGRDTQYF
j_gene: TRBJ2-2; d_gene: NA; v_gene: TRBV15; abundance: few; CDR3nt: TGTGCCACCAGCAGAGGATCGGAAGGAGGCGGGGAGCTGTTTTTT; CDR3aa: CATSRGSEGGGELFF
j_gene: TRBJ2-3; d_gene: NA; v_gene: TRBV6-2/TRBV6-3; abundance: NA; CDR3nt: TGTGCCAGCAGGCTGCCGGACTCTGTCGTGCAGTATTTT; CDR3aa: CASRLPDSVVQYF
j_gene: TRBJ2-3; d_gene: NA; v_gene: TRBV24-1; abundance: NA; CDR3nt: TGTGCCACCAGTAAGCGAACCTTCACAGATACGCAGTATTTT; CDR3aa: CATSKRTFTDTQYF
j_gene: TRBJ2-5; d_gene: NA; v_gene: TRBV11-2; abundance: many; CDR3nt: TGTGCCAGCAGCTTAGCGATGCTAGCTGAAGAGACCCAGTACTTC; CDR3aa: CASSLAMLAEETQYF
j_gene: TRBJ1-1; d_gene: NA; v_gene: TRBV7-9; abundance: many; CDR3nt: TGTGCCAGCAGCCTCAATTTGGGACCGATCACTGAAGCTTTCTTT; CDR3aa: CASSLNLGPITEAFF
j_gene: TRBJ2-1; d_gene: TRBD1; v_gene: TRBV27; abundance: many; CDR3nt: TGTGCCAGCAGTTTTGACAGGGCGGATGAGCAGTTCTTC; CDR3aa: CASSFDRADEQFF
j_gene: TRBJ2-5; d_gene: NA; v_gene: TRBV6-1; abundance: few; CDR3nt: TGTGCCAGCAGGCGCCAGGGTTTTCAAGAGACCCAGTACTTC; CDR3aa: CASRRQGFQETQYF
j_gene: TRBJ2-5; d_gene: NA; v_gene: TRBV5-6; abundance: NA; CDR3nt: TGTGCCAGCAGCTTCGGTCCAGCCCAAGAGACCCAGTACTTC; CDR3aa: CASSFGPAQETQYF
j_gene: TRBJ2-1; d_gene: NA; v_gene: TRBV10-2; abundance: NA; CDR3nt: TGCGCCACCTCACCACTAGCTCCAAGATACAATGAGCAGTTCTTC; CDR3aa: CATSPLAPRYNEQFF
j_gene: TRBJ1-4; d_gene: NA; v_gene: TRBV6-1; abundance: few; CDR3nt: TGTGCCAGCAGACAGGGTTCTAATGAAAAACTGTTTTTT; CDR3aa: CASRQGSNEKLFF
j_gene: TRBJ1-2; d_gene: NA; v_gene: TRBV5-1; abundance: many; CDR3nt: TGCGCCAGCAGCCCCCGGCAAGGAGCTAACTATGGCTACACCTTC; CDR3aa: CASSPRQGANYGYTF
j_gene: TRBJ1-1; d_gene: TRBD1; v_gene: TRBV5-1; abundance: NA; CDR3nt: TGCGCCAGCAGCTTTCGACAGGGGGCCGGCACTGAAGCTTTCTTT; CDR3aa: CASSFRQGAGTEAFF
j_gene: TRBJ2-3; d_gene: TRBD2; v_gene: TRBV7-2; abundance: NA; CDR3nt: TGTGCCAGCAGCGTATTACTAGCGGGGGGCACAGATACGCAGTATTTT; CDR3aa: CASSVLLAGGTDTQYF
j_gene: TRBJ1-4; d_gene: TRBD1; v_gene: TRBV28; abundance: many; CDR3nt: TGTGCCAGCAGTTGGGACAGCCTAAATGAAAAACTGTTTTTT; CDR3aa: CASSWDSLNEKLFF
j_gene: TRBJ1-2; d_gene: NA; v_gene: TRBV7-8; abundance: many; CDR3nt: TGTGCCAGCAGCTTAGTGTGGGGAGAGGGTGGCTACACCTTC; CDR3aa: CASSLVWGEGGYTF
j_gene: TRBJ2-7; d_gene: TRBD1; v_gene: TRBV18; abundance: many; CDR3nt: TGTGCCAGCTCACCACCGGGACAGCTCTACGAGCAGTACTTC; CDR3aa: CASSPPGQLYEQYF
j_gene: TRBJ1-2; d_gene: NA; v_gene: TRBV20-1; abundance: many; CDR3nt: TGCAGTGCTATGGACGGCAACTATGGCTACACCTTC; CDR3aa: CSAMDGNYGYTF
j_gene: TRBJ1-1; d_gene: NA; v_gene: TRBV6-1; abundance: many; CDR3nt: TGTGCCAGCAGTAAATTGAGCAGGGACACTGAAGCTTTCTTT; CDR3aa: CASSKLSRDTEAFF
j_gene: TRBJ2-1; d_gene: NA; v_gene: TRBV7-8; abundance: many; CDR3nt: TGTGCCAGCAGCTTAGAGAGGAGGTTCGGATACAATGAGCAGTTCTTC; CDR3aa: CASSLERRFGYNEQFF
j_gene: TRBJ1-4; d_gene: TRBD1; v_gene: TRBV7-2; abundance: many; CDR3nt: TGTGCCAGCAGCTTAACAGGGGGCGAAGAAAAACTGTTTTTT; CDR3aa: CASSLTGGEEKLFF